The 8 T cell receptor beta chains below come from one sample, sequenced in a study of early T cells in non-severe SARS-CoV-2 infection. TCRdb re-derived calls from the 5' RACE reads in MiXCR, one entry per CDR3 protein. The repertoire holds fewer than 85,000 distinct CDR3 sequences, about 12% seen once, with approximately 6% in the top ten. Source material: whole blood. Source of these receptors: an adult who was a healthcare worker with PCR-confirmed SARS-CoV-2 infection or an uninfected control (not recorded which).

The rearrangement links TRBV27 to TRBJ1-1; no reliable D call. Germline V gene sequence: CDR1 MNHEY, CDR2 SMNVEV (reference sequence). V lost 6 bases to trimming and J lost 0 bases, with 17 bases between them. The CDR3 covers 16 residues. The CDR3 bases are TGTGCCAGCAGCCCCGCGGCAAAGTTCTTGAACACTGAAGCTTTCTTT. Its translation is CASSPAAKFLNTEAFF.

The chain recombines TRBV9 with TRBJ1-1; possibly TRBD1 for D (6 bases). Germline CDR1 reads SGDLS; CDR2 reads YYNGEE. Between the trimmed V and J ends, which lost 4 bases and 7 bases, there was a span of 17 bases. This CDR3 is built from 14 residues. For the CDR3, the DNA is TGTGCCAGCAGCACGAAGGGGGGCGAAAGTGAAGCTTTCTTT. Protein product: CASSTKGGESEAFF.

In this sample, this clonotype turned up a few times. The chain joins TRBV3-1 to TRBJ1-2; 10 positions agree with TRBD1. The germline CDR1 and CDR2 sequences are LGHDT and YNNKEL (reference sequence). The V and J ends lost 0 bases and 8 bases, in that order; junction bases with no gene match: 18. The length of the CDR3 is 19 residues. CDR3 DNA: TGTGCCAGCAGCCAAGAAAACCCGCCGTACAAGGACAGGGGGATCGGCTACACCTTC. Translation gives CASSQENPPYKDRGIGYTF. Full variable domain (remainder filled in from reference TRBV3-1 and TRBJ1-2): DTAVSQTPKYLVTQMGNDKSIKCEQNLGHDTMYWYKQDSKKFLKIMFSYNNKELIINETVPNRFSPKSPDKAHLNLHINSLELGDSAVYFCASSQENPPYKDRGIGYTFGSGTRLTVV.

This clonotype was recorded a few times. This rearrangement joins TRBV5-1 to TRBJ2-2, with 7 bases that match TRBD2. The CDR3 sequence is 13 residues long. Germline CDR1 and CDR2: SGHRS and YFSETQ. V dropped 3 bases and J dropped 7; count of bases not matched to a gene: 3. The CDR3 region is CASSWDYGGELFF. The DNA of the CDR3 is TGCGCCAGCAGCTGGGACTACGGCGGGGAGCTGTTTTTT.

This clonotype was observed many times. The V gene is TRBV18, the J gene TRBJ1-5; D is possibly TRBD1 (5 bases). This CDR3 region has 15 residues. Between the trimmed V and J ends, which lost 3 bases and 2 bases, there was a span of 11 bases. The germline gives CDR1 KGHSH, CDR2 LQKENI. Here the CDR3 DNA reads TGTGCCAGCTCACCGGCCCCGGGGGGCAATCAGCCCCAGCATTTT. Encoded protein: CASSPAPGGNQPQHF. Together with reference TRBV18 and TRBJ1-5, the CDR3 gives the full variable domain: NAGVMQNPRHLVRRRGQEARLRCSPMKGHSHVYWYRQLPEEGLKFMVYLQKENIIDESGMPKERFSAEFPKEGPSILRIQQVVRGDSAAYFCASSPAPGGNQPQHFGDGTRLSIL.

This clonotype was picked up a small number of times. The V and J genes are TRBV18 and TRBJ2-1; D is unclear. V lost 3 bases and J 0 bases, leaving 15 bases between the germline ends. CDR3 length: 17 residues. The germline CDR1 and CDR2 sequences are KGHSH and LQKENI. Here the CDR3 reads CASSPVGSRSSYNEQFF. The CDR3 DNA sequence: TGTGCCAGCTCACCGGTGGGTAGTCGGAGCTCCTACAATGAGCAGTTCTTC.

There are a few counts of this clonotype. The rearrangement links TRBV2 to TRBJ2-1; 9 bases align to TRBD1. From germline, CDR1 is SNHLY and CDR2 FYNNEI. This CDR3 has 15 residues. Trimming took 8 bases from V and 1 from J; bases not matched to a gene: 6. The DNA of the CDR3 is TGTGCCAGCGTGACGGGACAGGGATCCTACAATGAGCAGTTCTTC. It is translated as CASVTGQGSYNEQFF.

This clonotype has more than one count but fewer than ten. CDR3 bases: TGCAGTGCTTATCTGAGGCCGGGAAACAATGAGCAGTTCTTC. Translated: CSAYLRPGNNEQFF. The chain couples TRBV20-1 to TRBJ2-1; possible D gene TRBD2, 5 bases. The CDR3 loop spans 14 amino acids. In germline, CDR1 is DFQATT, CDR2 SNEGSKA (reference sequence). Trimming took 5 bases from V and 5 from J, leaving 16 bases between them.